Shown below are 8 T cell receptor beta chains from a single sample sequenced in a study of blood T cell repertoires in COVID-19. Sequenced by immunoSEQ multiplex PCR; TCRdb stores in-frame clones only, minus some. This sample has approximately 180,000 clones; around 76% occur once, and the top ten carry roughly 8.1%. Sequencing was performed on peripheral blood. These receptors were taken from a woman aged 70-85 years with acute or convalescent COVID-19.

This chain uses TRBV7-8 with TRBJ2-1, with TRBD2 matching over 9 bases. V shed 6 bases and J 6 bases; nucleotides not matched to a gene: 6. The CDR3 runs 14 residues. The germline V gene encodes CDR1 SGHVS and CDR2 FQNEAQ. The CDR3 DNA reads as TGTGCCAGCAGTGAACGCGGGAGGGGCAATGAGCAGTTCTTC. Protein: CASSERGRGNEQFF. Filled out from reference TRBV7-8 and TRBJ2-1, the complete variable domain reads GAGVSQSPRYKVAKRGQDVALRCDPISGHVSLFWYQQALGQGPEFLTYFQNEAQLDKSGLPSDRFFAERPEGSVSTLKIQRTQQEDSAVYLCASSERGRGNEQFFGPGTRLTVL.

This clone was seen a few times. The rearrangement uses TRBV30 and TRBJ1-6; D gene ambiguous. CDR3 length: 14 residues. CDR1 is GTSNPN, CDR2 SVGIG, per germline (reference sequence). V was clipped by 1 base and J by 9 bases, with 13 bases between them. Written as DNA, the CDR3 is TGTGCCTGGAGTGGGCTCACGAGAGGTTCACCCCTCCACTTT. Its protein is CAWSGLTRGSPLHF.

In this sample, this clone turned up a few times. The chain has TRBV18 and TRBJ2-1; D gene ambiguous. V lost 4 bases and J 2 bases, leaving 9 bases between the germline ends. CDR1 KGHSH and CDR2 LQKENI come from the germline V gene. This CDR3 spans 14 amino acids. Written as DNA, the CDR3 is TGTGCCAGCTCACATAGCCAGACCTACAATGAGCAGTTCTTC. This encodes CASSHSQTYNEQFF.

The count of this clone is one. CDR3 sequence: CSVETYTYEQYF. The CDR3 DNA is TGCAGCGTTGAAACGTACACCTACGAGCAGTACTTC. V and J are TRBV29-1 and TRBJ2-7; D gene unclear. This CDR3 spans 12 amino acids. CDR1 SQVTM and CDR2 ANQGSEA come from the germline V gene. V shed 2 bases and J shed 2 bases, with 7 bases lying between them.

This clone was detected a few times. The DNA of the CDR3 is TGCGCCAGCAGCTTCGGAGGAGGGGAGACCCAGTACTTC. It yields the protein CASSFGGGETQYF. The chain is built from TRBV5-1 and TRBJ2-5; tentative D call: TRBD2 (6 bases). The CDR3 loop spans 13 amino acids. Trimming removed 2 bases at V and 5 bases at J, with 10 bases between. CDR1 is SGHRS, CDR2 YFSETQ, per germline.

In its sample, this clone was seen a few times. This chain uses TRBV4-1 with TRBJ2-1, with a tentative D call TRBD1 (6 bases). Trimming left V 3 bases short and J 2 bases short, with 11 bases between. CDR1 is MGHRA, CDR2 YSYEKL, per germline. This CDR3 spans 15 amino acids. The CDR3 sequence: CASSQGHPTYNEQFF. In DNA form, the CDR3 reads TGCGCCAGCAGCCAGGGACACCCGACCTACAATGAGCAGTTCTTC.

The chain recombines TRBV9 with TRBJ2-3; 11 bases map to TRBD1. The V segment lost 2 bases and the J segment 3 bases; nucleotides outside the gene matches: 2. The CDR3 is made up of 15 amino acids. Germline CDR1 is SGDLS and CDR2 is YYNGEE. CDR3 nucleotides: TGTGCCAGCAGCGTCGGGACAGGGGGGACAGATACGCAGTATTTT. Translation: CASSVGTGGTDTQYF.

The gene calls are TRBV27 and TRBJ1-4; 9 nucleotides agree with TRBD1. After removal of 5 bases from V and 4 bases from J, the junction contained 2 bases not matched to a gene. This CDR3 has 14 amino acids. Germline V gene lookup returns CDR1 MNHEY and CDR2 SMNVEV (reference sequence). This CDR3 is CASSPDRGNEKLFF. The DNA for the CDR3 is TGTGCCAGCAGTCCGGACAGGGGTAATGAAAAACTGTTTTTT.